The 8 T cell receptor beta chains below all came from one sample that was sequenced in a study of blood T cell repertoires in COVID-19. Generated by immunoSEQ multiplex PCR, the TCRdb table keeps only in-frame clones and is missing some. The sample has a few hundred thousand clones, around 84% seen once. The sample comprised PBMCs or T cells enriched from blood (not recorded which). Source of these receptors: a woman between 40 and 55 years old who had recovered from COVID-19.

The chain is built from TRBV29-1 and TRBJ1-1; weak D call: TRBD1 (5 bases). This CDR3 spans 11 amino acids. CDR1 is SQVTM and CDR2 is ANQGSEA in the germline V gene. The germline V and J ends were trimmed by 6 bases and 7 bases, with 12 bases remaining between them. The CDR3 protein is CSVDDSFEAFF. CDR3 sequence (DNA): TGCAGCGTGGATGACAGCTTTGAAGCTTTCTTT.

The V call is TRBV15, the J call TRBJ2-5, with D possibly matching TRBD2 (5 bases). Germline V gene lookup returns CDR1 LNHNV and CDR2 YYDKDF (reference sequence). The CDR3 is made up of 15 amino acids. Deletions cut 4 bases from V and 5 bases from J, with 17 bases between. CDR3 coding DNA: TGTGCCACCAGCACACCTCTTCCCCGCGGGGAGACCCAGTACTTC. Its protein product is CATSTPLPRGETQYF.

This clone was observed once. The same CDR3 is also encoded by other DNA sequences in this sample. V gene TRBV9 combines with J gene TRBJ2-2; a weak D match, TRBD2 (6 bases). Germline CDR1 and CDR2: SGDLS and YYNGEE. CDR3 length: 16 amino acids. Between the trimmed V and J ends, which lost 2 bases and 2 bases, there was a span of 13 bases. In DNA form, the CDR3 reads TGTGCCAGCAGCGTCGCCGGGACTTCAAACACCGGGGAGCTGTTTTTT. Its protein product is CASSVAGTSNTGELFF.

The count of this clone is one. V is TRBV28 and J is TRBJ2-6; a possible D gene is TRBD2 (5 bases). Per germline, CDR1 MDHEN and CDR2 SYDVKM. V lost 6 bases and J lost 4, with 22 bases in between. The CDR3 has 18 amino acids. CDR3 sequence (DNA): TGTGCCAGCAGCGAATCCGCTAGCCGCCGGGGAGGGGCCAACGTCCTGACTTTC. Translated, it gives CASSESASRRGGANVLTF.

CDR3 protein: CASSIDLSGARGYQPQHF. CDR3 nucleotide sequence: TGTGCCAGTAGTATAGATCTAAGCGGGGCCAGGGGTTATCAGCCCCAGCATTTT. The gene calls are TRBV19 and TRBJ1-5; tentatively, D is TRBD1 (6 bases). The germline V gene has CDR1 LNHDA and CDR2 SQIVND (reference sequence). The germline V and J ends were trimmed by 0 bases and 5 bases, with 20 bases remaining between them. The CDR3 loop spans 18 amino acids.

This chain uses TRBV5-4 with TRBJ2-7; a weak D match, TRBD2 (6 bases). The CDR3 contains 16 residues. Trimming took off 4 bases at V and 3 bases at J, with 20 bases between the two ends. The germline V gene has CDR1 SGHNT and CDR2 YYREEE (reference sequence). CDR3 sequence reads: CASSPVRDSQYYEQYV. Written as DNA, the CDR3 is TGTGCCAGCAGCCCGGTCCGGGACTCACAATACTACGAGCAGTACGTC.

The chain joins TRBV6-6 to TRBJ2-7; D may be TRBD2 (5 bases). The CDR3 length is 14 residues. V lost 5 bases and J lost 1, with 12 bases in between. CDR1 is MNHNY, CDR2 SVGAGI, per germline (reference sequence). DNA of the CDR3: TGTGCCAGCAGTCTACGGGGAAGGTCCTACGAGCAGTACTTC. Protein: CASSLRGRSYEQYF.

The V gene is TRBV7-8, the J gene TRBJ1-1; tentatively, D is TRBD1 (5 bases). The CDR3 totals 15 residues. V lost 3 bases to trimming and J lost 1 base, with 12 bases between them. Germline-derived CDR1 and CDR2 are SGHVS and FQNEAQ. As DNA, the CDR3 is TGTGCCAGCAGCTTCCATCGAGACAGGAACACTGAAGCTTTCTTT. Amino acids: CASSFHRDRNTEAFF.